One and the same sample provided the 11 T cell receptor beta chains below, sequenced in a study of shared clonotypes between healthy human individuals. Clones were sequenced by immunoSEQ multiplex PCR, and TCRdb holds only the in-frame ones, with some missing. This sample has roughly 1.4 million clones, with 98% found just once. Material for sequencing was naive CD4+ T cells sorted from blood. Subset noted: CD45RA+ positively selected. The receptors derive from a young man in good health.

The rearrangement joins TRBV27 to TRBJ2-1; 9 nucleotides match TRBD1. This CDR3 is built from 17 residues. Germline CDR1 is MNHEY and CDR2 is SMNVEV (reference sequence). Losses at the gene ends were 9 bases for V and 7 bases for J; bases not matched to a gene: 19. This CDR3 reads CASTHLQIGTGTNEQFF. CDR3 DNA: TGTGCCAGTACACACCTACAAATCGGGACAGGGACGAATGAGCAGTTCTTC.

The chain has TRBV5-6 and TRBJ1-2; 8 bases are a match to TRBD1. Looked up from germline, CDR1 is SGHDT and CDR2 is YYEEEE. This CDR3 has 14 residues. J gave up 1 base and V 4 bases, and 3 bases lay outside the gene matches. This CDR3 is CASSRGQGNYGYTF. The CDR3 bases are TGTGCCAGCAGCCGCGGACAGGGTAACTATGGCTACACCTTC.

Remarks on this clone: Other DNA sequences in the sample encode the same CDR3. CDR3 amino acids: CASSLGQGIYNEQFF. CDR3 coding DNA: TGCGCCAGCAGCTTGGGGCAGGGGATTTACAATGAGCAGTTCTTC. The chain joins TRBV5-1 to TRBJ2-1; tentatively, D is TRBD1 (6 bases). Germline CDR1 reads SGHRS; CDR2 reads YFSETQ. This CDR3 has 15 residues. Trimming cost V 0 bases and J 4 bases, with 11 bases left between them. Full variable domain (outside the CDR3, taken from reference TRBV5-1 and TRBJ2-1): KAGVTQTPRYLIKTRGQQVTLSCSPISGHRSVSWYQQTPGQGLQFLFEYFSETQRNKGNFPGRFSGRQFSNSRSEMNVSTLELGDSALYLCASSLGQGIYNEQFFGPGTRLTVL.

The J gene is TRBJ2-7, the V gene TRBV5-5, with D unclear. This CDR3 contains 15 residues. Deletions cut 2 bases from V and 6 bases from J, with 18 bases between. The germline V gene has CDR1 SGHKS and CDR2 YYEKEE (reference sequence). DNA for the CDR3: TGTGCCAGCAGCTTAAGGGAACTCAGACTTGGCGAGCAGTACTTC. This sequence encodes CASSLRELRLGEQYF.

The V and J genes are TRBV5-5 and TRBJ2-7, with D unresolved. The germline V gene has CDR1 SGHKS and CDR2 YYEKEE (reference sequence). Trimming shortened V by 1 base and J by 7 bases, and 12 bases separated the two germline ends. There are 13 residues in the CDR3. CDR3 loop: CASSLSIHREQYF. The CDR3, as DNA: TGTGCCAGCAGCTTGTCTATTCACAGAGAGCAGTACTTC.

CDR3 bases: TGTGCCAGCAGTACCCATGACAGGGTCGACGAGCAGTACTTC. This codes for CASSTHDRVDEQYF. J is TRBJ2-7 and V is TRBV27; 7 bases are a match to TRBD1. Trimming at V came to 5 bases and at J to 5 bases, leaving 9 bases not matched to a gene. The CDR3 extends over 14 amino acids. Germline V gene data show CDR1 as MNHEY and CDR2 as SMNVEV (reference sequence).

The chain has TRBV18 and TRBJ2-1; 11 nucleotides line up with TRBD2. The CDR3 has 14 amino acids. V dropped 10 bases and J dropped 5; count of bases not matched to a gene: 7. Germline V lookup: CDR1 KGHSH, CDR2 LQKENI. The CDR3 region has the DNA TGTGCCAACCCACCGGGACTAGCGGACAATGAGCAGTTCTTC. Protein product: CANPPGLADNEQFF.

The CDR3 nucleotides read TGTGCCAGCAGCCGACAAATAGATCAGCCCCAGCATTTT. The encoded protein is CASSRQIDQPQHF. The chain recombines TRBV14 with TRBJ1-5; D call uncertain. This CDR3 contains 13 residues. V lost 4 bases and J lost 5, with 9 bases in between. Germline V gene sequence: CDR1 SGHDN, CDR2 FVKESK.

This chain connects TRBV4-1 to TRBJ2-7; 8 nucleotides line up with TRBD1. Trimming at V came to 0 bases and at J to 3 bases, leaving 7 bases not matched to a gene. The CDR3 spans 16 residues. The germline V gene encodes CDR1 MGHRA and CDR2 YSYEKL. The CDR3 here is CASSQERQGPVYEQYF. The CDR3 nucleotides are TGCGCCAGCAGCCAAGAGCGACAGGGGCCCGTCTACGAGCAGTACTTC.

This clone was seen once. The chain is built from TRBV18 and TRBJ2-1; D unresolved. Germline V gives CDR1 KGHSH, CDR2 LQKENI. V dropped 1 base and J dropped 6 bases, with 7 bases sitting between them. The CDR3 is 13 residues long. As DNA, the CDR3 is TGTGCCAGCTCACCACAAAGTAGCAATGAGCAGTTCTTC. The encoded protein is CASSPQSSNEQFF.

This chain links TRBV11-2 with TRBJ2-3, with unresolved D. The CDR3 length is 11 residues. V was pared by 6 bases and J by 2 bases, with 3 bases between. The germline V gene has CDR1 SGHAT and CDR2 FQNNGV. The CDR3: CASRFTDTQYF. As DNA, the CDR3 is TGTGCCAGCAGGTTCACAGATACGCAGTATTTT.